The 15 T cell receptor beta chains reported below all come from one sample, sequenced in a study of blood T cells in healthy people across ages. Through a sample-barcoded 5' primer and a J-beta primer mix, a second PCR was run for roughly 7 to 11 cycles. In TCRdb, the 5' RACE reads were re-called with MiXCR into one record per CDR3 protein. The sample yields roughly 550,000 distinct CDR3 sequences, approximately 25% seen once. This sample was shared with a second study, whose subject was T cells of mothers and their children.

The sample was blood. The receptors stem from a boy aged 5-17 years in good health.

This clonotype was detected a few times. The CDR3 loop reads CASSQDSPTGGRRDTQYF. The CDR3 DNA follows: TGCGCCAGCAGCCAAGATAGCCCGACAGGGGGACGGCGGGATACGCAGTATTTT. The J gene is TRBJ2-3, the V gene TRBV4-1, with 9 bases identical to TRBD1. Per germline, CDR1 MGHRA and CDR2 YSYEKL. The CDR3 covers 18 residues. Trimming at V came to 0 bases and at J to 6 bases, leaving 13 bases not matched to a gene.

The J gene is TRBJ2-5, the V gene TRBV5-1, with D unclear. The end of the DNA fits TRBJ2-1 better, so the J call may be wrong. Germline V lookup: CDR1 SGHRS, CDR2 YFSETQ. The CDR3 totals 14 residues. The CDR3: CASSLDVARNEQFF. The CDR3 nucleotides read TGCGCCAGCAGCTTGGATGTAGCACGGAATGAGCAGTTCTTC.

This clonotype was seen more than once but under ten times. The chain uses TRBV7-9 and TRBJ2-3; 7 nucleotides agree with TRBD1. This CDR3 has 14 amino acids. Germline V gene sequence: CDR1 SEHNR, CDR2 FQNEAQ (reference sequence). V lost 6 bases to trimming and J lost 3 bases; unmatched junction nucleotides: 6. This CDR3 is CASSFGRGTDTQYF. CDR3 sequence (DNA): TGTGCCAGCAGTTTCGGCAGGGGGACAGATACGCAGTATTTT.

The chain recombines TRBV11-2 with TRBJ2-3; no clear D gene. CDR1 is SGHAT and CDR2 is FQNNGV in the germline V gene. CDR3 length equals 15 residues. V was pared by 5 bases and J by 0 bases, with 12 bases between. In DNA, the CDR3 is TGTGCCAGCAGCGCGCCTAAGATTAGCACAGATACGCAGTATTTT. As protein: CASSAPKISTDTQYF.

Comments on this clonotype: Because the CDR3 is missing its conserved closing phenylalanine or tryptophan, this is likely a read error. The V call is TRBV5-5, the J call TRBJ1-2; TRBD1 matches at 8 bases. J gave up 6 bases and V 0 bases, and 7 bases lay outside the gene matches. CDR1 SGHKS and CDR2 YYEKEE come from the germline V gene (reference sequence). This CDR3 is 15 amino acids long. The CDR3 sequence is CASSLEKTGDNGYTL. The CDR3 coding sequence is TGTGCCAGCAGCTTGGAAAAGACAGGGGATAATGGCTACACCCTC.

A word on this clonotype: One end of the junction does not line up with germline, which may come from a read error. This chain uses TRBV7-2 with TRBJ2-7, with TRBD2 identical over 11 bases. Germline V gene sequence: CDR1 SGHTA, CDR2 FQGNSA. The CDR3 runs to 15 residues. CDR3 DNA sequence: TGTGCCAGCGGCTTACCCACTAGCGGGAGTAACGAGCAGTACTTC. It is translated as CASGLPTSGSNEQYF.

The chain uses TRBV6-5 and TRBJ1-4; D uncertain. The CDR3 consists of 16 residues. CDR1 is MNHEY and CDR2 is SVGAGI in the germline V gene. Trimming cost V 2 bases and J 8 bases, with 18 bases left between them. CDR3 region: CASSYTPDPQGEKLFF. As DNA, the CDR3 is TGTGCCAGCAGTTACACGCCGGACCCCCAAGGGGAAAAACTGTTTTTT.

The CDR3 reads CASSQDRMGGKDTQYF. DNA of the CDR3: TGCGCCAGCAGCCAAGATCGGATGGGGGGGAAAGATACGCAGTATTTT. This rearrangement joins TRBV4-3 to TRBJ2-3; 7 nucleotides match TRBD2. Trimming at V came to 0 bases and at J to 5 bases, leaving 8 bases not matched to a gene. The CDR3 spans 16 residues. Germline assignment: CDR1 LGHNA and CDR2 YSLEER.

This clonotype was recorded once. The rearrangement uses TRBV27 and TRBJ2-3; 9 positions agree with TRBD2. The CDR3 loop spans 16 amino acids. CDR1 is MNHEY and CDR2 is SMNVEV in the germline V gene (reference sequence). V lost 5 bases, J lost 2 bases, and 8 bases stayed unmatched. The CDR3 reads CASSTFSGSLTDTQYF. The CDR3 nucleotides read TGTGCCAGCAGTACCTTTAGCGGGAGCCTCACAGATACGCAGTATTTT.

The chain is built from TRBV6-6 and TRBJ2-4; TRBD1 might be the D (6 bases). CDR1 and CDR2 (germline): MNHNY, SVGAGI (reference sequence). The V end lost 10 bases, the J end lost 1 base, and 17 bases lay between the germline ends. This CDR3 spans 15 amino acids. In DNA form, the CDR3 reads TGTGCCACCAAAACAGGGTCCCCCGCCAAAAACATTCAGTACTTC. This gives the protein CATKTGSPAKNIQYF.

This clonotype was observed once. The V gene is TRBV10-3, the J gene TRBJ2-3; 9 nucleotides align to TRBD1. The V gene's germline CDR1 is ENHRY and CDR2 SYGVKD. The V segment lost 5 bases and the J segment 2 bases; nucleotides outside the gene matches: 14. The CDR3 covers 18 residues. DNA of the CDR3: TGTGCCATCAGTAACCCGGAACAGACAGGGGGAGTCACAGATACGCAGTATTTT. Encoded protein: CAISNPEQTGGVTDTQYF.

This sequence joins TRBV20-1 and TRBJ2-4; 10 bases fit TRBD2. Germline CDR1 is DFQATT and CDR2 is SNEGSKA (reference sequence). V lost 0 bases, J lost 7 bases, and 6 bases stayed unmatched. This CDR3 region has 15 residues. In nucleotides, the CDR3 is TGCAGTGCTAGAGATCCTAGCGGGAGTTGGAACATTCAGTACTTC. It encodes CSARDPSGSWNIQYF.

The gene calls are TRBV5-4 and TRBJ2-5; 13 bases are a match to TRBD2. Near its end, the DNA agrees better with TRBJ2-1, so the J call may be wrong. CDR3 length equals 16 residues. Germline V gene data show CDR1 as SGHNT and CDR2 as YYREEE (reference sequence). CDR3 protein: CASSRGLAGVYNEQFF. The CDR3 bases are TGTGCCAGCAGCCGTGGACTAGCGGGAGTGTACAATGAGCAGTTCTTC.

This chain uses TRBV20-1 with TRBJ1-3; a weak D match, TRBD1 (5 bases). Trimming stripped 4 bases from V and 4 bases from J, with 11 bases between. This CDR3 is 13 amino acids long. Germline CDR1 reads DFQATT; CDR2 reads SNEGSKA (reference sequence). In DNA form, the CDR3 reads TGCAGTGCTATTGACAGAAGGGGAAACACCATATATTTT. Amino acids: CSAIDRRGNTIYF.

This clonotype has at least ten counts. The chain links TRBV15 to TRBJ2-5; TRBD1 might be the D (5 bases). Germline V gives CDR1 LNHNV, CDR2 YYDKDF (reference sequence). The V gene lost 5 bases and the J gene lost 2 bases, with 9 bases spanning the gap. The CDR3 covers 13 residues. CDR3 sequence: CATSPRQQETQYF. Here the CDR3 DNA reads TGTGCCACCAGCCCACGACAGCAAGAGACCCAGTACTTC.